This T cell receptor (beta chain) is from a study of blood T cell repertoires in COVID-19. Overall study context: The United States, Italy and Spain were the sources of the acute and convalescent COVID-19 samples. T cells, B-cell-depleted T cells, or PBMCs provided the cDNA or gDNA that served as material.

In the original analysis: Using reference gene primer amplification, nucleated cell counts were estimated. Assay used: immunoSEQ multiplex PCR; TCRdb lists only in-frame clones, some missing. D and trimming were read from the DNA, whereas the V and J calls and clone size are those reported in that table. The data hold more than 85,000 clones, with more than 70% observed a single time. The CDR3 covers 15 residues. Per the germline V gene, CDR1 is LNHDA and CDR2 is SQIVND (reference sequence). V lost 7 bases, J lost 5 bases, and 12 bases stayed unmatched. The chain joins TRBV19 to TRBJ2-5; TRBD1 matches at 8 bases. The sequence was collected from a woman older than 75 with acute or convalescent COVID-19. Sequenced material: peripheral blood. The CDR3 loop is CASKGAGGSYETQYF. DNA of the CDR3: TGTGCCAGTAAAGGTGCAGGGGGCTCTTATGAGACCCAGTACTTC. Using reference TRBV19 and TRBJ2-5 for the parts outside the CDR3, the full variable domain is DGGITQSPKYLFRKEGQNVTLSCEQNLNHDAMYWYRQDPGQGLRLIYYSQIVNDFQKGDIAEGYSVSREKKESFPLTVTSAQKNPTAFYLCASKGAGGSYETQYFGPGTRLLVL.